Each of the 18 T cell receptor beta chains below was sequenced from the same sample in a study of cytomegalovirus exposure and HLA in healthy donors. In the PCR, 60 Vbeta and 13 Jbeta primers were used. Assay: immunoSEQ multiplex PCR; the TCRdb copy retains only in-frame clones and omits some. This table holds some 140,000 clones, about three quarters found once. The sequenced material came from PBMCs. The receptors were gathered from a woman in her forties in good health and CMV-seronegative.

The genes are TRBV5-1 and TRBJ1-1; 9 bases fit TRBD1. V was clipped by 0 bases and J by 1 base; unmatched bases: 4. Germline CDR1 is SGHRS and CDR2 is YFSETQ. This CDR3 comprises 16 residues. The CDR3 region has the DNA TGCGCCAGCAGCTTGGGACCGGGACAGGGGAACACTGAAGCTTTCTTT. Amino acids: CASSLGPGQGNTEAFF.

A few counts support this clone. CDR3 protein: CASSYSGIFTDTQYF. For the CDR3, the DNA is TGTGCCAGCAGTTACTCGGGCATCTTCACAGATACGCAGTATTTT. The J gene is TRBJ2-3, the V gene TRBV6-5; no reliable D call. The CDR3 loop spans 15 amino acids. The V and J ends lost 0 bases and 2 bases respectively, with 9 bases between them. Per germline, CDR1 MNHEY and CDR2 SVGAGI.

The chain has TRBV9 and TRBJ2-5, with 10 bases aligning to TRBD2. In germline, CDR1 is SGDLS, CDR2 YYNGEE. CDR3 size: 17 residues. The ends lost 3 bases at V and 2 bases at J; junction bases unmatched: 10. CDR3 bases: TGTGCCAGCAGCGCAGACCCTAGCGGGGGAAATCAAGAGACCCAGTACTTC. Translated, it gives CASSADPSGGNQETQYF.

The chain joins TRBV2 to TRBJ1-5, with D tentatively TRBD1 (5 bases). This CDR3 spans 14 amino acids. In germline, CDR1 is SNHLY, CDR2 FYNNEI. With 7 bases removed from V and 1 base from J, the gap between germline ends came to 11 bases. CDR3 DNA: TGTGCCAGCACCGGGGGTTACAGCAATCAGCCCCAGCATTTT. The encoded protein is CASTGGYSNQPQHF.

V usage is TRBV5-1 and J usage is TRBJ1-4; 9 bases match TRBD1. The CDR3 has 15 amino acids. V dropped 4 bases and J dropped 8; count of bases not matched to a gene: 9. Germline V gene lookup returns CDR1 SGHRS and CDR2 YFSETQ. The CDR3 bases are TGCGCCAGCAGCGTCCGACAGGGGGATACCGAAAAACTGTTTTTT. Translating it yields CASSVRQGDTEKLFF.

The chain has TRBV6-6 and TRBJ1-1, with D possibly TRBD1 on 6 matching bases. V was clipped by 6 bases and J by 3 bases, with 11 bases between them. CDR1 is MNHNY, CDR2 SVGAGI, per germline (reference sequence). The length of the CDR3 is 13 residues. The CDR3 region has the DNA TGTGCCAGCAGGTACAGGGAGGACACTGAAGCTTTCTTT. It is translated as CASRYREDTEAFF.

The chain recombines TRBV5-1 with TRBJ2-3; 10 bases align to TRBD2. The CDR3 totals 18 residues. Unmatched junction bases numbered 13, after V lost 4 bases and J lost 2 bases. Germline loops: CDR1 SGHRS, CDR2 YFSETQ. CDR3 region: CASSLSFERGGLTDTQYF. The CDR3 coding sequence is TGCGCCAGCAGCCTAAGCTTCGAGCGGGGGGGACTCACAGATACGCAGTATTTT.

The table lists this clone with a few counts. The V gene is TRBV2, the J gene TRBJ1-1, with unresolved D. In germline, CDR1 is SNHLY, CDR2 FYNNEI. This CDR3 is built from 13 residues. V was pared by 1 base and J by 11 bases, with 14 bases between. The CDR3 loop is CASSEDSGGRAFF. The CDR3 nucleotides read TGTGCCAGCAGTGAAGACAGCGGAGGTAGGGCTTTCTTT.

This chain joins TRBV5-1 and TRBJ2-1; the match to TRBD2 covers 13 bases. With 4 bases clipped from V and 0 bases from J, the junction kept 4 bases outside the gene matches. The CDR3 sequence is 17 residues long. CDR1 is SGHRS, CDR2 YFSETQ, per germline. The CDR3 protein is CASSTGLAGSSYNEQFF. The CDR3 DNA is TGCGCCAGCAGCACGGGACTAGCGGGGAGCTCCTACAATGAGCAGTTCTTC.

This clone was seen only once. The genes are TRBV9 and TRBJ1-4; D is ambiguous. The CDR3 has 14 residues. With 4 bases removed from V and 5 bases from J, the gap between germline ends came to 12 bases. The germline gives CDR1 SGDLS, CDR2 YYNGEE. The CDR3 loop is CASSPGAENEKLFF. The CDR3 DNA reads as TGTGCCAGCAGCCCCGGAGCTGAAAATGAAAAACTGTTTTTT.

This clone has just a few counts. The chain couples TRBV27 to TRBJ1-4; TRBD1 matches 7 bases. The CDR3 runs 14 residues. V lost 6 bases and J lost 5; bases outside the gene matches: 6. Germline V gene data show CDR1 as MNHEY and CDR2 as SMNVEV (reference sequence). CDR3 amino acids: CASSNLQGNEKLFF. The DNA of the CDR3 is TGTGCCAGCAGCAACTTACAGGGGAATGAAAAACTGTTTTTT.

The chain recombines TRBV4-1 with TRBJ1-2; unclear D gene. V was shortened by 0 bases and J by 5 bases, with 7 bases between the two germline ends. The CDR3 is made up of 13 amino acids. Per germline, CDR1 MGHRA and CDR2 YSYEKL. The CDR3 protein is CASSQDAGYGYTF. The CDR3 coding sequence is TGCGCCAGCAGCCAAGATGCCGGTTATGGCTACACCTTC.

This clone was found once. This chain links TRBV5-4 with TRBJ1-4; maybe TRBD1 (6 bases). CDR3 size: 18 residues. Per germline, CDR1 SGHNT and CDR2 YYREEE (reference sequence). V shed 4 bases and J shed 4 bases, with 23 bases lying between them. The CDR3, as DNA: TGTGCCAGCAGCCCGTCCCGGGACACCTTCAACTTTAATGAAAAACTGTTTTTT. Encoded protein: CASSPSRDTFNFNEKLFF.

This CDR3 reads CASKPKWSSYEQYV. CDR3 coding DNA: TGTGCCAGCAAGCCGAAATGGAGCTCCTACGAGCAGTACGTC. J is TRBJ2-7 and V is TRBV7-8; no clear D gene. The CDR3 length is 14 residues. The germline CDR1 and CDR2 sequences are SGHVS and FQNEAQ. Trimming cost V 7 bases and J 0 bases, with 13 bases left between them.

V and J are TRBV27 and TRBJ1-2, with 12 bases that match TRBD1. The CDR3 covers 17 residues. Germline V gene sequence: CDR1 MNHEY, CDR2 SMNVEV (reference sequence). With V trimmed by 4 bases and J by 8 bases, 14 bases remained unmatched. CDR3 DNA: TGTGCCAGCAGTTGGGGGGGACAGGGGGCTTATCTCTACGGCTACACCTTC. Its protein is CASSWGGQGAYLYGYTF.

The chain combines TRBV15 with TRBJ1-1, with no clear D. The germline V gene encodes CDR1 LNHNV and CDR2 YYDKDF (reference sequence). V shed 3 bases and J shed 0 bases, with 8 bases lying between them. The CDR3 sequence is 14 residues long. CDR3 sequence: CATSRRALNTEAFF. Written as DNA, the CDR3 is TGTGCCACCAGCAGGCGGGCCCTGAACACTGAAGCTTTCTTT.

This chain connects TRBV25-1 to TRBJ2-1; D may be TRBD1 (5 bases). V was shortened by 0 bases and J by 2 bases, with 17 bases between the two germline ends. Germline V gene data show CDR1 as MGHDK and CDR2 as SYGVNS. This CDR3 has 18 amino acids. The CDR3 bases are TGTGCCAGCAGTGAATATTACACGACAGCTAGAACCTACAATGAGCAGTTCTTC. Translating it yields CASSEYYTTARTYNEQFF.

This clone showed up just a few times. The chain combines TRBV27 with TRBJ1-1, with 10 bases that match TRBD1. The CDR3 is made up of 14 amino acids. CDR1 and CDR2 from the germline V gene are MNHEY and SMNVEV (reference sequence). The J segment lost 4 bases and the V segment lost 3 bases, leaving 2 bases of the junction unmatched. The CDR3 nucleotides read TGTGCCAGCAGTTTGACAGGGGGCGGCACTGAAGCTTTCTTT. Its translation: CASSLTGGGTEAFF.